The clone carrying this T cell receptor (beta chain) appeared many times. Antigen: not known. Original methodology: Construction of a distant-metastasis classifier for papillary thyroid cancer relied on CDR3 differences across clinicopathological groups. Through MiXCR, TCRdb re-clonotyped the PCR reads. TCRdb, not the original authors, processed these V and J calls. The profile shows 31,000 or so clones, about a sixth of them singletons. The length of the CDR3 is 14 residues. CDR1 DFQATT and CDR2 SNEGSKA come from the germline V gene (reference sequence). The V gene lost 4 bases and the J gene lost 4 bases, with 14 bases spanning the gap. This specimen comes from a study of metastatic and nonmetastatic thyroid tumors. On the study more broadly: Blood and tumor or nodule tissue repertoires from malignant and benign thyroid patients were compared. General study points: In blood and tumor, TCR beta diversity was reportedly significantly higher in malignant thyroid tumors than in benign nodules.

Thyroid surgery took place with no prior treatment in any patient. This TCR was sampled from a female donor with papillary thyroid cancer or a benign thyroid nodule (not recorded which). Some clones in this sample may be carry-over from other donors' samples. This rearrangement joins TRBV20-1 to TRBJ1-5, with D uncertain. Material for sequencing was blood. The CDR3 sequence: CSANDIQGNQPQHF. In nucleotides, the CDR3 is TGCAGTGCTAATGACATACAAGGAAATCAGCCCCAGCATTTT.